Below, 21 T cell receptor beta chains from the same sample are listed, as sequenced in a study of spatial heterogeneity in lung cancer (dated by TCRdb to between 2018 and 2021). What the time point label conveys for this sample: sample taken at primary tumor resection. TCR sequencing used whole RNA extracted from tumor and nontumor lung tissue, or from cryopreserved PBMC samples, without cell sorting. The protocol used for the library was 5' RACE. For sequencing, a NextSeq 500 was employed. TCRdb took the public reads, trimmed them with fastp at Q25, ran MiXCR for clone calling and kept in-frame beta chains. Rows are combined by CDR3 protein, so each entry shows the most common genes and DNA. In this sample the table shows about 38,000 distinct CDR3 sequences, 6.5% to 9.5% of which occur a single time. The biggest ten clones account for under 30% of the sample. Here the sequenced sample was PBMCs, taken at surgery. The receptors stem from a male donor with early-stage non-small cell lung cancer.

Comments on this clonotype: This clone may be a read error of a much larger clone one base away. This sequence joins TRBV6-5 and TRBJ1-3, with a tentative D call TRBD1 (5 bases). Germline V lookup: CDR1 MNHEY, CDR2 SVGAGI. CDR3 length: 15 residues. V gave up 5 bases and J gave up 0 bases, with 11 bases separating them. The CDR3 reads CASSQNRSSGNTIYF. Written as DNA, the CDR3 is TGTGCCAGCAGTCAGAACAGGAGCTCTGGAAACACCATATATTTT.

Turning to this clonotype: A much bigger clone sits one base away, suggesting this may be a read error. The genes are TRBV12-5 and TRBJ2-3, with D maybe TRBD1 (6 bases). The CDR3 runs to 16 residues. Germline V gene sequence: CDR1 LGHNT, CDR2 FRNRAP. CDR3 sequence: CASGGPSGVETDSQYF. The CDR3 region has the DNA TGTGCTAGTGGTGGACCCTCAGGGGTAGAGACAGATTCGCAGTATTTT.

V is TRBV28 and J is TRBJ1-1, with unresolved D. Germline lookup yields CDR1 MDHEN and CDR2 SYDVKM. This CDR3 is built from 15 residues. Trimming cost V 3 bases and J 9 bases, with 20 bases left between them. The CDR3 sequence is CASSFSHTRVRKAFF. CDR3 nucleotide sequence: TGTGCCAGCAGTTTTTCGCACACGAGGGTGCGGAAAGCTTTCTTT.

This clonotype was counted at least ten times. The chain employs TRBV10-3 and TRBJ2-3; 7 bases map to TRBD2. Germline CDR1 reads ENHRY; CDR2 reads SYGVKD. With 4 bases clipped from V and 2 bases from J, the junction kept 3 bases outside the gene matches. The CDR3 is 14 residues long. Here the CDR3 reads CAISGGGITDTQYF. In DNA form, the CDR3 reads TGTGCCATCAGTGGCGGGGGTATCACAGATACGCAGTATTTT.

This clonotype was recorded a few times. The chain recombines TRBV2 with TRBJ2-5; 7 bases are shared with TRBD1. Germline CDR1 is SNHLY and CDR2 is FYNNEI. The CDR3 is 13 amino acids. V trimming: 7 bases; J trimming: 5 bases; junction bases outside the gene matches: 7. CDR3 coding DNA: TGTGCCAGCACCCGCGACAGGGCTGAGACCCAGTACTTC. This sequence encodes CASTRDRAETQYF.

This clonotype appeared many times. The V call is TRBV5-8, the J call TRBJ1-1; D is uncertain. CDR1 is SGHTS, CDR2 YDEGEE, per germline. The CDR3 is 17 residues long. Trimming removed 4 bases at V and 4 bases at J, with 23 bases between. The CDR3 DNA follows: TGTGCCAGCAGCCCAATTAGGAGCCCCGGGTCGGCCACTGAAGCTTTCTTT. This encodes CASSPIRSPGSATEAFF.

The sample holds many counts of this clonotype. The gene calls are TRBV6-6 and TRBJ2-1, with TRBD2 matching 10 bases. V trimming: 0 bases; J trimming: 9 bases; junction bases outside the gene matches: 8. Germline assignment: CDR1 MNHNY and CDR2 SVGAGI (reference sequence). The CDR3 loop spans 16 amino acids. The chain's CDR3 is CASSYSGSGRLSEQFF. As DNA, the CDR3 is TGTGCCAGCAGTTACTCGGGTAGCGGGAGGCTAAGTGAGCAGTTCTTC.

This clonotype was seen a few times. The chain carries TRBV6-2 or TRBV6-3 and TRBJ2-1; 7 positions match TRBD2. The germline V gene encodes CDR1 MNHEY and CDR2 SVGEGT. V shed 6 bases, J shed 2 bases, and the junction held 10 bases outside the gene matches. This CDR3 has 16 amino acids. This chain's CDR3 is CASRDVGGGAYNEQFF. In DNA, the CDR3 is TGTGCCAGCAGGGATGTTGGGGGGGGGGCCTACAATGAGCAGTTCTTC.

This clonotype was seen repeatedly, ten times or more. The V call is TRBV12-3 or TRBV12-4, the J call TRBJ2-3; no firm D call. The CDR3 spans 12 residues. V lost 6 bases, J lost 4 bases, and 8 bases lay in between. The CDR3 protein is CASRSPADTQYF. The CDR3, as DNA: TGTGCCAGCAGGAGCCCCGCAGATACGCAGTATTTT.

The V gene is TRBV5-6, the J gene TRBJ1-1; D is unresolved. Deletions cut 0 bases from V and 1 base from J, with 16 bases between. The CDR3 is 17 amino acids. CDR1 is SGHDT, CDR2 YYEEEE, per germline. This CDR3 reads CASSLEMGRTENTEAFF. CDR3 nucleotide sequence: TGTGCCAGCAGCTTGGAAATGGGTAGAACAGAGAACACTGAAGCTTTCTTT.

Note on this clonotype: This clone may be a read error of a much larger clone one base away. The V gene is TRBV7-8, the J gene TRBJ2-7; maybe TRBD1 (7 bases). CDR3 length: 16 residues. V dropped 2 bases and J dropped 5 bases, with 19 bases sitting between them. CDR1 SGHVS and CDR2 FQNEAQ come from the germline V gene. CDR3 in DNA: TGTGCCAGCAGCTTATGGGGGGACAGTTTAGTCGACGAGCAGTACTTC. This translates into CASSLWGDSLVDEQYF.

This clonotype was found a few times. The rearrangement joins TRBV5-1 to TRBJ2-7, with D tentatively TRBD2 (5 bases). CDR1 and CDR2 from the germline V gene are SGHRS and YFSETQ. The CDR3 has 13 amino acids. Between the trimmed V and J ends, which lost 0 bases and 7 bases, there was a span of 11 bases. This CDR3 reads CASSLGTEREQYF. CDR3 DNA: TGCGCCAGCAGCTTGGGGACTGAGAGGGAGCAGTACTTC.

This clonotype showed up just a few times. V gene TRBV7-2 combines with J gene TRBJ1-6, with D perhaps TRBD1 (6 bases). V dropped 5 bases and J dropped 5 bases, with 16 bases sitting between them. Germline V gene lookup returns CDR1 SGHTA and CDR2 FQGNSA. The length of the CDR3 is 16 residues. The CDR3, as DNA: TGTGCCAGCAGCCCACAGGGAGGAAGAAATAATTCACCCCTCCACTTT. Its protein is CASSPQGGRNNSPLHF.

This clonotype ranks as medium-sized. V usage is TRBV7-2 and J usage is TRBJ1-5; D unresolved. The CDR3 has 15 amino acids. The ends were cut back, 1 base at V and 3 bases at J, with 10 bases in the middle. The V gene's germline CDR1 is SGHTA and CDR2 FQGNSA. CDR3 coding DNA: TGTGCCAGCAGCTTAGGCCCCTCGCTCAATCAGCCCCAGCATTTT. Amino acid sequence: CASSLGPSLNQPQHF.

There are many counts of this clonotype. This rearrangement joins TRBV20-1 to TRBJ2-5, with D perhaps given as TRBD1 or TRBD2 (5 bases each). The CDR3 extends over 15 amino acids. V shed 3 bases and J shed 4 bases, with 18 bases lying between them. Germline V lookup: CDR1 DFQATT, CDR2 SNEGSKA (reference sequence). The CDR3 here is CSASNPIEGPETQYF. For the CDR3, the DNA is TGCAGTGCTAGCAATCCAATTGAGGGACCAGAGACCCAGTACTTC.

In this sample, this clonotype turned up many times. This chain connects TRBV6-1 to TRBJ2-7, with D uncertain. The CDR3 covers 13 residues. The V and J ends lost 0 bases and 3 bases respectively, with 6 bases between them. Germline values: CDR1 MNHNS, CDR2 SASEGT. Here the CDR3 reads CASSEAWDYEQYF. CDR3 bases: TGTGCCAGCAGTGAAGCCTGGGACTACGAGCAGTACTTC.

Many counts were recorded for this clonotype. J is TRBJ1-5 and V is TRBV6-5; D is unclear. This CDR3 region has 13 residues. Trimming removed 0 bases from V and 6 bases from J, with 6 bases in between. Germline V CDR1 and CDR2: MNHEY, SVGAGI. The CDR3 DNA reads as TGTGCCAGCAGTTACTCGCTTCGTCAGCCCCAGCATTTT. Translation: CASSYSLRQPQHF.

There are many counts of this clonotype. V usage is TRBV7-9 and J usage is TRBJ2-7, with a tentative D call TRBD1 (5 bases). V lost 6 bases to trimming and J lost 2 bases, with 14 bases between them. This CDR3 comprises 14 residues. CDR1 is SEHNR and CDR2 is FQNEAQ in the germline V gene (reference sequence). The CDR3 loop is CASRFAGLTYEQYF. The DNA of the CDR3 is TGTGCCAGCAGATTCGCAGGGTTGACCTACGAGCAGTACTTC.

This clonotype was counted only a few times. The chain is built from TRBV14 and TRBJ1-1; 9 bases match TRBD1. The germline V gene encodes CDR1 SGHDN and CDR2 FVKESK. V lost 4 bases and J lost 5; bases outside the gene matches: 8. CDR3 length equals 15 residues. CDR3: CASSLWGQGRTEAFF. The CDR3 region has the DNA TGTGCCAGCAGCCTGTGGGGACAGGGTAGAACTGAAGCTTTCTTT.

This clonotype was recorded a few times. The chain uses TRBV7-8 and TRBJ1-3, with D possibly TRBD1 on 5 matching bases. Germline lookup yields CDR1 SGHVS and CDR2 FQNEAQ. The CDR3 length is 15 residues. V was cut by 7 bases and J by 2 bases, with 15 bases left in between. CDR3 in DNA: TGTGCCAGCACCCAACGGGGGGTCCCTGGAAACACCATATATTTT. Residues: CASTQRGVPGNTIYF.

This chain uses TRBV7-6 with TRBJ2-5; D ambiguous. Germline V gene sequence: CDR1 SGHVS, CDR2 FNYEAQ. The CDR3 sequence is 13 residues long. V lost 1 base, J lost 4 bases, and 7 bases lay in between. CDR3 bases: TGTGCCAGCAGCTTAGTCTACCGAGAGACCCAGTACTTC. Translating it yields CASSLVYRETQYF.